Presented here are 12 T cell receptor beta chains from one specimen sequenced in a study of response to subunit inactivated influenza vaccine. In TCRdb, the RT-PCR reads were re-called with MiXCR into one record per CDR3 protein. The sample gives over 150,000 distinct CDR3 sequences, roughly a tenth of which show up once; around 12% is in the top ten. Material: non-naive T cells sorted from PBMCs, obtained roughly 6 weeks after vaccination. The receptors here all came from a man in his forties or fifties who received an inactivated influenza vaccine.

This clonotype occurred a few times. The chain combines TRBV5-1 with TRBJ2-7; D remains ambiguous. The germline V gene has CDR1 SGHRS and CDR2 YFSETQ. This CDR3 has 14 residues. With 4 bases removed from V and 1 base from J, the gap between germline ends came to 12 bases. In DNA, the CDR3 is TGCGCCAGCAGCCATGGACGGACGTCCTACGAGCAGTACTTC. This codes for CASSHGRTSYEQYF.

This clonotype was counted between two and nine times. The chain is built from TRBV28 and TRBJ2-5, with 10 bases fitting TRBD2. The CDR3 spans 17 residues. Looked up from germline, CDR1 is MDHEN and CDR2 is SYDVKM. V shed 7 bases and J 2 bases; nucleotides not matched to a gene: 13. The CDR3 nucleotides read TGTGCCAGCACCACTCCTCTACTAGCGGGGAATCAAGAGACCCAGTACTTC. Translation: CASTTPLLAGNQETQYF. The full variable domain, its missing parts supplied by reference TRBV28 and TRBJ2-5, is DVKVTQSSRYLVKRTGEKVFLECVQDMDHENMFWYRQDPGLGLRLIYFSYDVKMKEKGDIPEGYSVSREKKERFSLILESASTNQTSMYLCASTTPLLAGNQETQYFGPGTRLLVL.

The sample holds a few counts of this clonotype. The V gene is TRBV2, the J gene TRBJ2-3; D tentatively reads TRBD1 or TRBD2 (5 bases each). V gave up 1 base and J gave up 6 bases, with 8 bases separating them. The CDR3 covers 13 residues. CDR1 is SNHLY and CDR2 is FYNNEI in the germline V gene. CDR3 bases: TGTGCCAGCAGTGAAGGAGGGGTTGATACGCAGTATTTT. This sequence encodes CASSEGGVDTQYF.

At least ten counts were recorded for this clonotype. The chain has TRBV9 and TRBJ2-7; weak D call: TRBD2 (6 bases). V lost 0 bases and J lost 4, with 11 bases in between. CDR3 length equals 14 residues. Germline V lookup: CDR1 SGDLS, CDR2 YYNGEE. CDR3 coding DNA: TGTGCCAGCAGCGTAGGCCCCGGGAGTTACGAGCAGTACTTC. Its protein product is CASSVGPGSYEQYF.

This clonotype was detected a few times. The chain couples TRBV11-2 to TRBJ1-2; no reliable D call. Germline V gene lookup returns CDR1 SGHAT and CDR2 FQNNGV. The V and J ends lost 5 bases and 4 bases respectively, with 11 bases between them. This CDR3 is 13 amino acids long. The CDR3, as DNA: TGTGCCAGCAGCCGAGGAGGGTCCTATGGCTACACCTTC. It encodes CASSRGGSYGYTF. The full variable domain, in which reference TRBV11-2 and TRBJ1-2 provide the parts outside the CDR3, is EAGVAQSPRYKIIEKRQSVAFWCNPISGHATLYWYQQILGQGPKLLIQFQNNGVVDDSQLPKDRFSAERLKGVDSTLKIQPAKLEDSAVYLCASSRGGSYGYTFGSGTRLTVV.

This clonotype has ten or more counts. The chain uses TRBV6-2 or TRBV6-3 and TRBJ1-1; D call uncertain. The CDR3 length is 11 residues. Deletions cut 7 bases from V and 4 bases from J, with 7 bases between. Germline CDR1 is MNHEY and CDR2 is SVGEGT. CDR3 region: CASKGFTEAFF. CDR3 DNA sequence: TGTGCCAGCAAGGGATTCACTGAAGCTTTCTTT.

The chain links TRBV28 to TRBJ1-3; no firm D call. The CDR3 spans 17 residues. Deletions cut 4 bases from V and 1 base from J, with 17 bases between. Germline V gene data show CDR1 as MDHEN and CDR2 as SYDVKM. CDR3 protein: CASSWGGKIGSGNTIYF. CDR3 bases: TGTGCCAGCAGTTGGGGAGGGAAGATTGGTTCTGGAAACACCATATATTTT.

The genes are TRBV3-1 and TRBJ2-1, with D unclear. The CDR3 consists of 17 residues. Germline CDR1 LGHDT, CDR2 YNNKEL (reference sequence). Trimming cost V 1 base and J 4 bases, with 17 bases left between them. The CDR3 nucleotides read TGTGCCAGCAGCCAAGGCTGGTCCGTGGGTTCTTACAATGAGCAGTTCTTC. It encodes CASSQGWSVGSYNEQFF.

The sample holds many counts of this clonotype. CDR3 sequence reads: CASSVASGRLSEQFF. Written as DNA, the CDR3 is TGTGCCAGCAGCGTAGCTAGCGGGAGATTGAGTGAGCAGTTCTTC. The genes are TRBV9 and TRBJ2-1; TRBD2 matches 10 bases. The V segment lost 0 bases and the J segment 9 bases; nucleotides outside the gene matches: 6. Germline CDR1 is SGDLS and CDR2 is YYNGEE. The CDR3 consists of 15 residues.

This clonotype was found a few times. This sequence joins TRBV5-6 and TRBJ2-1; D possibly corresponds to TRBD2 (6 bases). The CDR3 runs 15 residues. Germline values: CDR1 SGHDT, CDR2 YYEEEE. V was shortened by 3 bases and J by 9 bases, with 19 bases between the two germline ends. The DNA for the CDR3 is TGTGCCAGCAGCTCGGAGCGGGTGGGGTGGCGTGAGCAGTTCTTC. This gives the protein CASSSERVGWREQFF.

This clonotype showed up just a few times. The CDR3 DNA follows: TGTGCCAGCAGTGAATCCGGGAATGGGGACACTGAAGCTTTCTTT. Amino acid sequence: CASSESGNGDTEAFF. This chain links TRBV2 with TRBJ1-1, with D unresolved. Trimming took off 2 bases at V and 3 bases at J, with 13 bases between the two ends. The V gene's germline CDR1 is SNHLY and CDR2 FYNNEI. This CDR3 has 15 residues.

This clonotype was seen repeatedly, ten times or more. This chain connects TRBV20-1 to TRBJ2-7, with TRBD2 as a possible D gene (6 bases). The CDR3 runs to 14 residues. Germline CDR1 and CDR2: DFQATT and SNEGSKA (reference sequence). In nucleotides, the CDR3 is TGCAGCCCTGACCGCCCCGCGGGAACTTACGAGCAGTACTTC. Translated: CSPDRPAGTYEQYF.